Listed here is a single T cell receptor (beta chain). No count is recorded, though its frequency marks this clonotype as medium-sized (0.01 to 0.1%). Its specific antigen is unknown. A Human TCR Profiling Kit was used to prepare UMI-labeled 5' RACE TCRbeta libraries. The same number of PCR cycles was used to prepare all TCRbeta libraries in parallel. On the study's bioinformatics: Each TCRbeta library contained between about 2,800 and 20,000 functional CDR3beta clonotypes. UMI extraction and consensus assembly used MIGEC 1.2.9, requiring at least three reads per UMI. MiXCR 3.0.3 was used to extract the in-frame CDR3beta repertoires. After each sample was downsampled to 42,000 randomly selected UMIs, diversity metrics were computed in VDJtools 1.2.1. For each sample pair, the repertoire overlap metrics D, R and F2 were calculated in VDJtools using the top 3,000 clones. TCRdb reprocessed the reads; each CDR3 protein sequence makes one entry, and DNA is unavailable. TCRdb assigned the V and J calls; the authors' analysis was not used. This sample's table lists about 4,900 distinct CDR3 sequences. The ten largest clones take up around 25% of the sample.

These data originate in a study of human CD8 memory T cell subsets (TCRdb year 2020). About the study as a whole: To assess clonal relationships, the TCRbeta repertoires of stem-like (TSTEM), progenitor exhausted-like (TPEX) and effector memory CD8+ T cell subsets were compared. Over 5 donors each provided TSTEM, TPEX and effector memory subsets, from which TCRbeta repertoires were obtained. The paper as a whole reports these results and caveats: Clonotypes were shared with effector memory cells by both stem-like subsets, but only minimal overlap was found between TSTEM and TPEX repertoires, suggesting distinct antigen spectra. Sequencing was limited to TCRbeta chains, and the repertoire comparisons were based on six donors analyzed with paired t-tests and Bonferroni correction. Normalized Shannon-Wiener diversity was similarly high in the TSTEM and TPEX subsets, while the effector memory subsets were comparatively less diverse. Greater repertoire diversity in TSTEM than in TPEX subsets was suggested by Chao1 estimates, potentially reflecting a broader range of specificities.

Peripheral blood mononuclear cells were isolated from healthy donor buffy coats by density gradient separation. In the study, total CD8+ T cells were enriched by negative magnetic separation with EasySep or MojoSort CD8+ T cell isolation kits. An RNeasy Mini Kit was used to extract total RNA from duplicate vials of roughly 160,000 sorted CD8+ T cells per subset. PBMCs were used either fresh or after cryopreservation in fetal bovine serum containing 10% DMSO. Fluorescence-activated cell sorting on a FACSAria III was used to sort CD8+ T cell subsets to purity. Sequencing was done on a sample of CD8+ T cells from PBMCs. The TCR sequence derives from a human donor in good health.

The CDR3 protein is CSARDLEGLGYTF. The chain is encoded by TRBV20-1 joined to TRBJ1-2. Including the terminal cysteine and phenylalanine, the CDR3 comprises 13 residues. Only the protein is available. From the germline V gene (reference sequence), CDR1 is DFQATT and CDR2 is SNEGSKA.